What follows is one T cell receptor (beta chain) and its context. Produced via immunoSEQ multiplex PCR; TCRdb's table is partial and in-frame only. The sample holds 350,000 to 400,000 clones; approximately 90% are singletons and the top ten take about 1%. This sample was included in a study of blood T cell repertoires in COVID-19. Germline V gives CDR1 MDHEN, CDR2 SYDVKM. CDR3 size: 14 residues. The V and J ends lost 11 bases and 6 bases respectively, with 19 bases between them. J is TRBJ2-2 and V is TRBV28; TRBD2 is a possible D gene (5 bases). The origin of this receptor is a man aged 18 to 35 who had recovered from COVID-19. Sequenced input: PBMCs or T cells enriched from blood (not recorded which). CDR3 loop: CAAWERTGAGELFF. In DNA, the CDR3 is TGTGCCGCCTGGGAAAGGACTGGGGCCGGGGAGCTGTTTTTT.